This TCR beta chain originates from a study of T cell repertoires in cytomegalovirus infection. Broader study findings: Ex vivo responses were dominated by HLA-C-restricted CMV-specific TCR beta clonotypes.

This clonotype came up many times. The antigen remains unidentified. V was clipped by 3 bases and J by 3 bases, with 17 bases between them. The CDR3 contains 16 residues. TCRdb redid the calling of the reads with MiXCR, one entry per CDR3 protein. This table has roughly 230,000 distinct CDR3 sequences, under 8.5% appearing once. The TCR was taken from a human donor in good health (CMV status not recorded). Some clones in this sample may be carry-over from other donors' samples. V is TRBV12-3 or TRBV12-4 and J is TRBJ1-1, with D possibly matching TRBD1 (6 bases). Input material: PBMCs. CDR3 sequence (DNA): TGTGCCAGCAGTTTTTTAGGGCCAGGGGTCGACACTGAAGCTTTCTTT. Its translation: CASSFLGPGVDTEAFF.